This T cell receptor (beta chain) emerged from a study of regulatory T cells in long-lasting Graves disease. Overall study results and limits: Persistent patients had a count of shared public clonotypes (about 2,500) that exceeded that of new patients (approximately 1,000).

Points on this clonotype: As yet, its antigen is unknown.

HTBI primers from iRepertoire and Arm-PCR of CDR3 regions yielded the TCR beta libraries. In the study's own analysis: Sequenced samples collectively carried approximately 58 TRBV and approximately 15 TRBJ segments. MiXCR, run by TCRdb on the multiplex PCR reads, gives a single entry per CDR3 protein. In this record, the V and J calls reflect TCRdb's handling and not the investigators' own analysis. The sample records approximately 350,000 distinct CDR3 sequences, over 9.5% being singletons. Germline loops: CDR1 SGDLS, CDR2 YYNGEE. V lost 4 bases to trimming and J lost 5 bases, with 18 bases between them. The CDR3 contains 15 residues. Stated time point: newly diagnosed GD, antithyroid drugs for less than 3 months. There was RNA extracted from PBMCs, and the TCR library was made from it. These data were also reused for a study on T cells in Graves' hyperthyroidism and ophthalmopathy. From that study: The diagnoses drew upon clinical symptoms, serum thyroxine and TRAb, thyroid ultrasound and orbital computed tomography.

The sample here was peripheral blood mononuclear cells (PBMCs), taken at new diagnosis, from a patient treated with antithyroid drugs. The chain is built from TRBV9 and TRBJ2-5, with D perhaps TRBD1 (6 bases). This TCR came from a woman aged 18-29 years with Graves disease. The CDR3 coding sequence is TGTGCCAGCAGCCCTGGGGGCTTACCGAGGGAGACCCAGTACTTC. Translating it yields CASSPGGLPRETQYF.